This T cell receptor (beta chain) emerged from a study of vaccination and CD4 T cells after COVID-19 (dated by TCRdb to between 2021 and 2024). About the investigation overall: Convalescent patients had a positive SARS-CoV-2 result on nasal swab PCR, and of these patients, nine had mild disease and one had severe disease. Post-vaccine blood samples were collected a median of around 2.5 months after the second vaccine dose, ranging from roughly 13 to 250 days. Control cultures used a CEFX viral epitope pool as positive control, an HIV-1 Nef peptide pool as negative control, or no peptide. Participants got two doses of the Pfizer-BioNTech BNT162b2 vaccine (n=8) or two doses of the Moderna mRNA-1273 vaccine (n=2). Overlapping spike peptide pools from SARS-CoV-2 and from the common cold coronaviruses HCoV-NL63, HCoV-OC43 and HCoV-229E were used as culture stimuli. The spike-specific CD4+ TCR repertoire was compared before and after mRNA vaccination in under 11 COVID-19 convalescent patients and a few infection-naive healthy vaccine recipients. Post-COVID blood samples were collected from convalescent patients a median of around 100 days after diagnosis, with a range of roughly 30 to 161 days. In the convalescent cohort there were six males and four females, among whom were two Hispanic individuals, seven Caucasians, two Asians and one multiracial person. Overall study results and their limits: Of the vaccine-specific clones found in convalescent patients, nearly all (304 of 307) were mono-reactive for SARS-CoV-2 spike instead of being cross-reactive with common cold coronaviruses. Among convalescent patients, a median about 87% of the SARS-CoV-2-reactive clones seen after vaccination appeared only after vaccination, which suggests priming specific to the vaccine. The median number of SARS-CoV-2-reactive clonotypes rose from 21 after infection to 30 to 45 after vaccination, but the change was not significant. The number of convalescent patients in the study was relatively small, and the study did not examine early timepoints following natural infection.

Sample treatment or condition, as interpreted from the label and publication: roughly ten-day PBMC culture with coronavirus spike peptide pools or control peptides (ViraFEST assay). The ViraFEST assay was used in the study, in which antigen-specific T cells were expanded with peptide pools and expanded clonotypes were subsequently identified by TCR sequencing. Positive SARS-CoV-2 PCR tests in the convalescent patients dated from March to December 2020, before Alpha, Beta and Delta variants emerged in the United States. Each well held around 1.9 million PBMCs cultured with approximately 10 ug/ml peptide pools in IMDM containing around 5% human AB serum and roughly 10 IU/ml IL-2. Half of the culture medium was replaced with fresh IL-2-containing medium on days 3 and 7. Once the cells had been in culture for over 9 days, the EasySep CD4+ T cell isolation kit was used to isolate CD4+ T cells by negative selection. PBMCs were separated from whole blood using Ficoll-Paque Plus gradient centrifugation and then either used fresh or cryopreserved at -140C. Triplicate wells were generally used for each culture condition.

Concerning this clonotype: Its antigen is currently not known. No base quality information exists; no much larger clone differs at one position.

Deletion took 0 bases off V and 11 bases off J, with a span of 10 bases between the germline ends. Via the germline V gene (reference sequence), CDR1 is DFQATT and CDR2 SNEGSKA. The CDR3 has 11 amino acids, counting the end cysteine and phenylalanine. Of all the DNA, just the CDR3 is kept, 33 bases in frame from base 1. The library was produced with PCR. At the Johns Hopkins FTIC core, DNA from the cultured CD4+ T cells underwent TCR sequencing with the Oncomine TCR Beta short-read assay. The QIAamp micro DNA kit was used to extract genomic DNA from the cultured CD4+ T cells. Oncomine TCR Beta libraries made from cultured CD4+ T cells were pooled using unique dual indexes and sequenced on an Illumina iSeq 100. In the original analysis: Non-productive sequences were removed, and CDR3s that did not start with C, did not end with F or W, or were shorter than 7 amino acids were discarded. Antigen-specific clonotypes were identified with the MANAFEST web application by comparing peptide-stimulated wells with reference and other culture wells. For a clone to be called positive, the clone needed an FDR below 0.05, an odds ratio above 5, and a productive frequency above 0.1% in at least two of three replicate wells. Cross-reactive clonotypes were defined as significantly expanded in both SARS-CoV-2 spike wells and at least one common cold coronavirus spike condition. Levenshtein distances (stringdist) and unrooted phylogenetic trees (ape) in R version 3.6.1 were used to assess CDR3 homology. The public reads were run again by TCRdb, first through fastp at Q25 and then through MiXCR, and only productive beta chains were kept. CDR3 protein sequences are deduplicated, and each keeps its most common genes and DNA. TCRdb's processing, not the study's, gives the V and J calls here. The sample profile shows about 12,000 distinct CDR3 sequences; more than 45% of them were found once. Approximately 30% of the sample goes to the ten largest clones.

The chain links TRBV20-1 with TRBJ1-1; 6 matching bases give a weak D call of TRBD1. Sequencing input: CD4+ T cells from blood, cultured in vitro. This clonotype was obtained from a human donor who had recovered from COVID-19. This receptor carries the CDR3 CSARDRGAAFF. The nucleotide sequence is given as TGCAGTGCTAGAGATCGGGGGGCGGCTTTCTTT.